Listed here are 16 T cell receptor beta chains from one sample, sequenced in a study of beta chain features in type 1 diabetes. Every bit of the isolated RNA underwent reverse transcription, so sequencing read expressed TCRB transcripts. Assay used: immunoSEQ multiplex PCR; TCRdb lists only in-frame clones, some missing. This sample carries about 150,000 clones, around 10% of them seen once, and the ten largest clones take roughly 2%. Sequencing used central memory CD4+ T cells from blood. The source of these receptors is a man between 18 and 35 years old in good health.

Only one count was recorded for this clone. The chain joins TRBV15 to TRBJ1-1, with 12 bases lining up with TRBD1. The J segment lost 5 bases and the V segment lost 5 bases, leaving 12 bases of the junction unmatched. The germline V gene encodes CDR1 LNHNV and CDR2 YYDKDF (reference sequence). CDR3 length equals 17 residues. The CDR3, as DNA: TGTGCCACCAGCCCACGTCCCGGGACAGGGGGCAGGACTGAAGCTTTCTTT. It is translated as CATSPRPGTGGRTEAFF.

Remarks on this clone: The junction does not match germline at one end; this may be a read error. The DNA for the CDR3 is TGTGCTAGCAGCTTAACCCTTACCACCCCCTACAATGAGCAGTTCTTC. Translation: CASSLTLTTPYNEQFF. The chain recombines TRBV7-7 with TRBJ2-1; D remains unclear. The CDR3 has 16 residues. Germline V gene data show CDR1 as SSHAT and CDR2 as FNYEAQ (reference sequence).

This clone was recorded at least ten times. The chain is built from TRBV28 and TRBJ2-6, with D perhaps given as TRBD1 or TRBD2 (5 bases each). CDR1 and CDR2 from the germline V gene are MDHEN and SYDVKM. This CDR3 has 15 amino acids. With 6 bases removed from V and 0 bases from J, the gap between germline ends came to 9 bases. CDR3 coding DNA: TGTGCCAGCAGCCCAGGGAGCTCTGGGGCCAACGTCCTGACTTTC. Translating gives CASSPGSSGANVLTF.

This clone was picked up a small number of times. The chain joins TRBV6-5 to TRBJ2-5, with 10 bases matching TRBD2. There are 15 residues in the CDR3. J lost 1 base, V lost 1 base, and 0 bases had no gene match. The germline CDR1 and CDR2 sequences are MNHEY and SVGAGI. The CDR3 bases are TGTGCCAGCAGTTACTGGACTAGCGGCCAAGAGACCCAGTACTTC. This gives the protein CASSYWTSGQETQYF.

This chain links TRBV4-2 with TRBJ2-3; 15 nucleotides align to TRBD2. CDR1 is LGHNA and CDR2 is YNFKEQ in the germline V gene. V lost 0 bases to trimming and J lost 6 bases; unmatched junction nucleotides: 7. CDR3 length equals 18 residues. The DNA of the CDR3 is TGTGCCAGCAGCCAAGATCCCCGGACTAGCGGGAGGGGTGATACGCAGTATTTT. Translating it yields CASSQDPRTSGRGDTQYF.

Remarks on this clone: A much larger clone differs from this one at a single base, so this may be a read error. The same CDR3 also results from other DNA sequences found in this sample. V gene TRBV28 combines with J gene TRBJ2-2; 8 bases fit TRBD2. This CDR3 comprises 14 residues. The V gene's germline CDR1 is MDHEN and CDR2 SYDVKM. V was clipped by 6 bases and J by 6 bases; unmatched bases: 6. CDR3 residues: CASRRSGGAGELFF. The CDR3 DNA sequence: TGTGCCAGCAGGCGATCGGGGGGGGCCGGGGAGCTGTTTTTT.

This clone occurred a few times. The chain employs TRBV29-1 and TRBJ1-1; the D is unclear. Germline V CDR1 and CDR2: SQVTM, ANQGSEA. The CDR3 is 13 residues long. Trimming pared 7 bases from V and 5 bases from J, leaving 17 bases between. The CDR3 spells CSASKIGRTEAFF. Here the CDR3 DNA reads TGCAGCGCCTCCAAAATCGGGAGGACTGAAGCTTTCTTT.

This clone was detected a few times. This chain joins TRBV7-8 and TRBJ2-1; 8 bases are a match to TRBD1. The CDR3 is 15 amino acids. Per germline, CDR1 SGHVS and CDR2 FQNEAQ. V was pared by 5 bases and J by 8 bases, with 11 bases of the junction left unmatched. The CDR3 DNA reads as TGTGCCAGCAGCAAAGCAGGGCAGGGGGCGGATGAGCAGTTCTTC. It yields the protein CASSKAGQGADEQFF. Filled out from reference TRBV7-8 and TRBJ2-1, the complete variable domain reads GAGVSQSPRYKVAKRGQDVALRCDPISGHVSLFWYQQALGQGPEFLTYFQNEAQLDKSGLPSDRFFAERPEGSVSTLKIQRTQQEDSAVYLCASSKAGQGADEQFFGPGTRLTVL.

V gene TRBV5-6 combines with J gene TRBJ2-1; no reliable D call. Looked up from germline, CDR1 is SGHDT and CDR2 is YYEEEE. The CDR3 is 16 residues long. Trimming took 3 bases from V and 4 from J, leaving 17 bases between them. CDR3 sequence: CASSSDGRRAYNEQFF. The CDR3 DNA follows: TGTGCCAGCAGCTCGGATGGGCGACGGGCGTACAATGAGCAGTTCTTC.

V and J are TRBV25-1 and TRBJ2-7; either TRBD1 or TRBD2 may fit D (5 bases each). The length of the CDR3 is 13 residues. From germline, CDR1 is MGHDK and CDR2 SYGVNS. Trimming pared 7 bases from V and 4 bases from J, leaving 14 bases between. The CDR3, as DNA: TGTGCCAGCATGGGGGAATCGGGGTACGAGCAGTACTTC. It codes for CASMGESGYEQYF.

Written as DNA, the CDR3 is TGTGCCACCAGCAGAGAAATAGCGGGGGCGAACCAAGAGACCCAGTACTTC. Translating gives CATSREIAGANQETQYF. V is TRBV15 and J is TRBJ2-5, with 9 bases identical to TRBD2. The germline CDR1 and CDR2 sequences are LNHNV and YYDKDF (reference sequence). J gave up 0 bases and V 0 bases, and 5 bases lay outside the gene matches. The CDR3 contains 17 residues. The variable domain in full, with the rest retrieved from reference TRBV15 and TRBJ2-5, is DAMVIQNPRYQVTQFGKPVTLSCSQTLNHNVMYWYQQKSSQAPKLLFHYYDKDFNNEADTPDNFQSRRPNTSFCFLDIRSPGLGDTAMYLCATSREIAGANQETQYFGPGTRLLVL.

This clone was recorded at least ten times. This chain uses TRBV2 with TRBJ2-7, with unresolved D. V was cut by 7 bases and J by 5 bases, with 6 bases left in between. The V gene's germline CDR1 is SNHLY and CDR2 FYNNEI. This CDR3 comprises 10 residues. The CDR3 DNA reads as TGTGCCAGCAAAAGGAACGAGCAGTACTTC. Translated, it gives CASKRNEQYF.

This clone has at least ten counts. V and J are TRBV9 and TRBJ2-3, with 9 bases matching TRBD1. With 3 bases clipped from V and 5 bases from J, the junction kept 13 bases outside the gene matches. This CDR3 has 17 residues. Germline loops: CDR1 SGDLS, CDR2 YYNGEE. This CDR3 reads CASSALRGQGRGDTQYF. CDR3 sequence (DNA): TGTGCCAGCAGCGCCCTAAGAGGACAGGGGCGCGGAGATACGCAGTATTTT.

This clone is a singleton in its sample. V and J are TRBV4-3 and TRBJ2-1; 11 bases agree with TRBD1. V gave up 4 bases and J gave up 5 bases; unmatched junction bases: 10. Germline V lookup: CDR1 LGHNA, CDR2 YSLEER. This CDR3 region has 17 residues. This CDR3 reads CASSPQNGQGANNEQFF. CDR3 DNA: TGCGCCAGCAGCCCCCAAAATGGACAGGGGGCTAACAATGAGCAGTTCTTC.

V is TRBV2 and J is TRBJ2-6, with 7 bases that match TRBD1. Trimming took 6 bases from V and 0 from J; bases not matched to a gene: 5. The CDR3 has 16 amino acids. CDR1 is SNHLY and CDR2 is FYNNEI in the germline V gene. In DNA, the CDR3 is TGTGCCAGCAGATCGACAGGGAGCTCTGGGGCCAACGTCCTGACTTTC. This encodes CASRSTGSSGANVLTF.

This clone was found a few times. Mismatch with germline at one junction end may stem from a read error. The chain couples TRBV2 to TRBJ2-5, with D perhaps being TRBD1 or TRBD2 (5 bases each). Germline V gene sequence: CDR1 SNHLY, CDR2 FYNNEI. The CDR3 is made up of 12 amino acids. The CDR3 region has the DNA TGTGCCATCCCGTCGGGGAAATGGGGCCTGGACTTC. It encodes CAIPSGKWGLDF.